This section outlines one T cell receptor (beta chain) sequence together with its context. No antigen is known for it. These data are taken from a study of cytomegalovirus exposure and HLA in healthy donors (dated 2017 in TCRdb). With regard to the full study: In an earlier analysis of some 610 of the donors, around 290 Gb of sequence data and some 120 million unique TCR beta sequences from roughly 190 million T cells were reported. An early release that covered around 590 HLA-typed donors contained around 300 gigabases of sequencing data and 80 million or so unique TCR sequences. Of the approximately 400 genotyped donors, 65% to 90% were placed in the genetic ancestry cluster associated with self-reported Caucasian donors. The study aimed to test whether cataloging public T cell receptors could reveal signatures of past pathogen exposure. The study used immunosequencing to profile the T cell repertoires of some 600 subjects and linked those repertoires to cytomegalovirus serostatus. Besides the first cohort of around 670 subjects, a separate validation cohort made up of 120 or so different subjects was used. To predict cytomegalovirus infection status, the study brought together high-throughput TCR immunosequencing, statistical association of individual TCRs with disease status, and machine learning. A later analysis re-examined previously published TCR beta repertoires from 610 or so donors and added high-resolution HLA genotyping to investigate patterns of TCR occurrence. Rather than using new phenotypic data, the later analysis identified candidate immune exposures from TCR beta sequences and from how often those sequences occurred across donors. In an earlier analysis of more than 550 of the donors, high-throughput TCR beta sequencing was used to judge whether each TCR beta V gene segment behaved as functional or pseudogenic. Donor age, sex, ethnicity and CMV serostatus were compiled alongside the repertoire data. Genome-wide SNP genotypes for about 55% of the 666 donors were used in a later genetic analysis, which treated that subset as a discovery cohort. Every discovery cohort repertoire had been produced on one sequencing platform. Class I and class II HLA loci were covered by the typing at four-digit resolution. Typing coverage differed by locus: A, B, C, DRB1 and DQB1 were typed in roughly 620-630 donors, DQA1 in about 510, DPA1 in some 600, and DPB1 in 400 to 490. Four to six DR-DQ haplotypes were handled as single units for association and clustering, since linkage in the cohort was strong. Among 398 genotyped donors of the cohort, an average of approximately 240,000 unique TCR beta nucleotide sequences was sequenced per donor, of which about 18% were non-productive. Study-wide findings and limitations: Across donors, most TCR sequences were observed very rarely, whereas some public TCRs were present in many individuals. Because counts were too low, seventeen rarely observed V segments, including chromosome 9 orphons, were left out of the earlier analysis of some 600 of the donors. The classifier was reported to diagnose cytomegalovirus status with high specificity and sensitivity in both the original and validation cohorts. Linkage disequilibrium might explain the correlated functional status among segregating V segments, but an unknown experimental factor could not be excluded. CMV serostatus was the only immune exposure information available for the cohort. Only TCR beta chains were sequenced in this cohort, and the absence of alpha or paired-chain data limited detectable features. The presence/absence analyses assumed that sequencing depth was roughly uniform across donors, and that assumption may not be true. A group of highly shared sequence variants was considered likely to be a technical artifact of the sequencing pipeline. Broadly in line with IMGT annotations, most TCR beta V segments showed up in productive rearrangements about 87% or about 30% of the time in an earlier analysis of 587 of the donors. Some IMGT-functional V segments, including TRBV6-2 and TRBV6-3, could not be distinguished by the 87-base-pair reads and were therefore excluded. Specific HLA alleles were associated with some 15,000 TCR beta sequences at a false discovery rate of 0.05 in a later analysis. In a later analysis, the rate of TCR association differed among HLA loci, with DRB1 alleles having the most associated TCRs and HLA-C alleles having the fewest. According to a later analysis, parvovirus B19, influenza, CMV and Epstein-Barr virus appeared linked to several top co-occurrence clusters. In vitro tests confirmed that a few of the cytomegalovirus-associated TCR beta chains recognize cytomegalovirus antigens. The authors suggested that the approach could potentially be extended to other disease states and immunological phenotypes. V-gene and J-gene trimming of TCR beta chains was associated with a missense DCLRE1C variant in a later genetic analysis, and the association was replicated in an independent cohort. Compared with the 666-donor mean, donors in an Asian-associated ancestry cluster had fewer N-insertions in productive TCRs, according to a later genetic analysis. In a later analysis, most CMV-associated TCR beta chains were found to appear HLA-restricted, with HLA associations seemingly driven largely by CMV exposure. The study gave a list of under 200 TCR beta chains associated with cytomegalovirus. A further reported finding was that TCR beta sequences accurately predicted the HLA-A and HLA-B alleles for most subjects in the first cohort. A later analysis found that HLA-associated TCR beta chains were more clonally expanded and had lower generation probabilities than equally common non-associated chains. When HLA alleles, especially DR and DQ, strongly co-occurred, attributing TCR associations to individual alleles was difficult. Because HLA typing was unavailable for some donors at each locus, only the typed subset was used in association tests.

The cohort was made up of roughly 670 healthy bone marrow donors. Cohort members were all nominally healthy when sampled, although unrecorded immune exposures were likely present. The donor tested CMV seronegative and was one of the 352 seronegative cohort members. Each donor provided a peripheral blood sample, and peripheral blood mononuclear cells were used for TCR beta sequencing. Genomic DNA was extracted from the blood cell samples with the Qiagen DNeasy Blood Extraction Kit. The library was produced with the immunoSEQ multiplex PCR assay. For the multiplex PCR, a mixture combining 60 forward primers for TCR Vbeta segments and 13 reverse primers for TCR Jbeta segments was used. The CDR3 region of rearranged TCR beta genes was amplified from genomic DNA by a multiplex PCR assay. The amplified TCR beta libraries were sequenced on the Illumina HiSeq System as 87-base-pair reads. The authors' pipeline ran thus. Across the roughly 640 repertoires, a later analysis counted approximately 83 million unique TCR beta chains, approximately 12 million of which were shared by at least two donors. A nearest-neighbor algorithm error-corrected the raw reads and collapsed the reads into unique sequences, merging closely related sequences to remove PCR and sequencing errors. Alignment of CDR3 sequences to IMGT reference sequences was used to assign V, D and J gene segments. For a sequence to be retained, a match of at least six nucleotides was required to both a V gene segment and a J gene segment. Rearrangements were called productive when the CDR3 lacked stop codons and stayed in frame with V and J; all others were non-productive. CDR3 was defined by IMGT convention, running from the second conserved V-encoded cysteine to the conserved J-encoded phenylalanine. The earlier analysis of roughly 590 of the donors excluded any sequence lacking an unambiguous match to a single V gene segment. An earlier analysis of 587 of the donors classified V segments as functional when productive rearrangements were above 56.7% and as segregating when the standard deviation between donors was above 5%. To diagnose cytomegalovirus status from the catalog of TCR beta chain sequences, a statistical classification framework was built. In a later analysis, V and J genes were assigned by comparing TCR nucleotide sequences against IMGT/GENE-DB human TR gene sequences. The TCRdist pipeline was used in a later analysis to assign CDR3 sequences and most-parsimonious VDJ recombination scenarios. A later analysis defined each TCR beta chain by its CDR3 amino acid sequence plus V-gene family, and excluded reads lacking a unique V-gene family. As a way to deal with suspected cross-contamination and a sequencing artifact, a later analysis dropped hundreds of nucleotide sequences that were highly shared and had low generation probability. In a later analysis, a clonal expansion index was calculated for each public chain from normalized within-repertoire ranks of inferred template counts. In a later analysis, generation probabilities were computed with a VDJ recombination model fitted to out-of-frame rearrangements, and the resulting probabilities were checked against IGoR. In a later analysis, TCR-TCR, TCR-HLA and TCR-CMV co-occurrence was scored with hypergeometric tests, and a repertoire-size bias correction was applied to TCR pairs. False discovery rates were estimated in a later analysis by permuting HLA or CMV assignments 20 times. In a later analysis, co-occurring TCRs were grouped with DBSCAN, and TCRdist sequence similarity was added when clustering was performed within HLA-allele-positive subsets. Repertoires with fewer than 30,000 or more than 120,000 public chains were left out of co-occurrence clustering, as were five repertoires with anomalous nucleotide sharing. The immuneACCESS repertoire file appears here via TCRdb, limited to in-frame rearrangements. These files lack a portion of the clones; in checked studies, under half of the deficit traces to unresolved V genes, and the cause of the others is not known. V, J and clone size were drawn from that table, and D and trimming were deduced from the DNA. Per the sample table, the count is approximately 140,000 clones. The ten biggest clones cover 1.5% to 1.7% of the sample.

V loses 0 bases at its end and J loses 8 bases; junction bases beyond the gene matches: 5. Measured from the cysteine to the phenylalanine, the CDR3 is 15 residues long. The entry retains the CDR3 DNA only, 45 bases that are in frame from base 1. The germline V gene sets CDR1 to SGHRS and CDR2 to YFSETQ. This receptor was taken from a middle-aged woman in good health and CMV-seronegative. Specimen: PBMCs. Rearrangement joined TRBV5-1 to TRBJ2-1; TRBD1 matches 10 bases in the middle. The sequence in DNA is TGCGCCAGCAGCTTGGCCGACAGGGGGCGGGATGAGCAGTTCTTC. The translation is CASSLADRGRDEQFF.